What follows is one T cell receptor beta chain and its context. Its target is unknown. Germline V gene lookup returns CDR1 SNHLY and CDR2 FYNNEI. CDR3 length: 13 amino acids. The entry originates in a study of vaccination and CD4 T cells after COVID-19. Treatment given: roughly ten-day PBMC culture with coronavirus spike peptide pools or control peptides (ViraFEST assay). With the Oncomine TCR Beta short-read assay, DNA from cultured CD4+ T cells was sequenced. TCRdb re-called the PCR reads through MiXCR, storing one row per CDR3 protein. The sample lists about 16,000 distinct CDR3 sequences, about 32% occurring once.

The receptor comes from a human donor with COVID-19. The chain combines TRBV2 with TRBJ2-7, with 8 bases lining up with TRBD2. Source material: cultured CD4+ T cells from blood. In nucleotides, the CDR3 is TGTGCTTGGGTTGAGCGGGGGCCCTACGAGCAGTACTTC. It encodes CAWVERGPYEQYF.